The 22 T cell receptor beta chains in this list originate from one sample, sequenced in a study of cytomegalovirus exposure and HLA in healthy donors. The PCR was carried out with 60 Vbeta primers and 13 Jbeta primers. Sequenced by immunoSEQ multiplex PCR; TCRdb stores in-frame clones only, minus some. The data contain roughly 150,000 clones, just over 75% of them seen just once; the ten biggest clones take up about 1.4%. The sequenced material came from PBMCs. The receptor set was obtained from a middle-aged man in good health and CMV-seronegative.

This sequence joins TRBV18 and TRBJ1-5, with unresolved D. There are 14 residues in the CDR3. CDR1 is KGHSH, CDR2 LQKENI, per germline. The V gene lost 2 bases and the J gene lost 6 bases, with 11 bases spanning the gap. The DNA of the CDR3 is TGTGCCAGCTCACCATCTAGTGGAATTCAGCCCCAGCATTTT. Translating it yields CASSPSSGIQPQHF. Using reference TRBV18 and TRBJ1-5 for the parts outside the CDR3, the full variable domain is NAGVMQNPRHLVRRRGQEARLRCSPMKGHSHVYWYRQLPEEGLKFMVYLQKENIIDESGMPKERFSAEFPKEGPSILRIQQVVRGDSAAYFCASSPSSGIQPQHFGDGTRLSIL.

This chain uses TRBV4-1 with TRBJ2-5, with D perhaps TRBD2 (5 bases). Germline values: CDR1 MGHRA, CDR2 YSYEKL. The CDR3 spans 16 residues. Trimming removed 4 bases from V and 2 bases from J, with 17 bases in between. The CDR3 region has the DNA TGCGCCAGCAGCCTTCCGAGCGGAGATCTACAAGAGACCCAGTACTTC. It yields the protein CASSLPSGDLQETQYF.

A single count supports this clone. This chain connects TRBV5-1 to TRBJ2-2; D remains unclear. The CDR3 runs 15 residues. With 0 bases removed from V and 6 bases from J, the gap between germline ends came to 12 bases. CDR1 and CDR2 from the germline V gene are SGHRS and YFSETQ. CDR3 nucleotide sequence: TGCGCCAGCAGCTTGGACCACCAGCGATCCGGGGAGCTGTTTTTT. Its translation: CASSLDHQRSGELFF.

V and J are TRBV7-3 and TRBJ2-1, with 7 bases fitting TRBD2. The V and J ends lost 2 bases and 1 base, in that order; junction bases with no gene match: 5. The germline CDR1 and CDR2 sequences are SGHTA and FQGTGA. There are 16 residues in the CDR3. The CDR3 nucleotides are TGTGCCAGCAGCTTATGGAGCGGGAAATCCTACAATGAGCAGTTCTTC. As protein: CASSLWSGKSYNEQFF.

The V call is TRBV7-8, the J call TRBJ2-7; D is ambiguous. The CDR3 sequence is 12 residues long. Trimming pared 5 bases from V and 4 bases from J, leaving 9 bases between. Germline V gene lookup returns CDR1 SGHVS and CDR2 FQNEAQ. For the CDR3, the DNA is TGTGCCAGCAGCGCGATAAATTACGAGCAGTACTTC. Protein: CASSAINYEQYF.

This clone was detected once. V gene TRBV9 combines with J gene TRBJ2-1; D gene unclear. Germline CDR1 and CDR2: SGDLS and YYNGEE. The CDR3 length is 14 residues. The V end was cut by 0 bases, the J end by 5 bases, with 9 bases between. The CDR3 DNA follows: TGTGCCAGCAGCGTAGCTAAACCTAACAATGAGCAGTTCTTC. This gives the protein CASSVAKPNNEQFF. The whole variable domain, remainder taken from reference TRBV9 and TRBJ2-1, is DSGVTQTPKHLITATGQRVTLRCSPRSGDLSVYWYQQSLDQGLQFLIQYYNGEERAKGNILERFSAQQFPDLHSELNLSSLELGDSALYFCASSVAKPNNEQFFGPGTRLTVL.

The chain is built from TRBV19 and TRBJ2-2; D is perhaps TRBD2 (5 bases). V gave up 3 bases and J gave up 4 bases, with 6 bases separating them. This CDR3 has 13 residues. Germline assignment: CDR1 LNHDA and CDR2 SQIVND (reference sequence). In DNA, the CDR3 is TGTGCCAGTAGTATTCTAGCCACCGGGGAGCTGTTTTTT. This translates into CASSILATGELFF.

The chain recombines TRBV11-1 with TRBJ2-2; perhaps TRBD2 as D (5 bases). The CDR3 is 15 residues long. Germline V CDR1 and CDR2: SGHAT, FQDESV (reference sequence). Trimming took 3 bases from V and 5 from J, leaving 13 bases between them. The CDR3 DNA is TGTGCCAGCAGCTTTAGCGCCCTTATGACCGGGGAGCTGTTTTTT. Translating gives CASSFSALMTGELFF. The variable domain in full, completed from reference TRBV11-1 and TRBJ2-2, reads EAEVAQSPRYKITEKSQAVAFWCDPISGHATLYWYRQILGQGPELLVQFQDESVVDDSQLPKDRFSAERLKGVDSTLKIQPAELGDSAMYLCASSFSALMTGELFFGEGSRLTVL.

The table lists this clone with a few counts. V gene TRBV11-2 combines with J gene TRBJ1-2; tentatively, D is TRBD1 (6 bases). Germline-derived CDR1 and CDR2 are SGHAT and FQNNGV. V was cut by 2 bases and J by 8 bases, with 24 bases left in between. The length of the CDR3 is 17 residues. This chain's CDR3 is CASSLIRGSRQGLGYTF. CDR3 coding DNA: TGTGCCAGCAGCTTAATTAGGGGCTCTAGGCAGGGGTTAGGCTACACCTTC.

CDR3: CASRVDLLNEKLFF. CDR3 nucleotide sequence: TGTGCCAGCAGAGTGGACTTACTTAATGAAAAACTGTTTTTT. This chain uses TRBV7-2 with TRBJ1-4; D uncertain. In germline, CDR1 is SGHTA, CDR2 FQGNSA. The CDR3 contains 14 residues. Trimming cost V 6 bases and J 4 bases, with 12 bases left between them.

The chain uses TRBV7-8 and TRBJ2-4; no firm D call. Trimming took off 3 bases at V and 9 bases at J, with 12 bases between the two ends. The CDR3 runs to 13 residues. The V gene's germline CDR1 is SGHVS and CDR2 FQNEAQ. The CDR3 reads CASSFGPKVIQYF. Written as DNA, the CDR3 is TGTGCCAGCAGCTTTGGTCCTAAAGTCATTCAGTACTTC.

This chain uses TRBV28 with TRBJ2-5; 10 bases are shared with TRBD2. The germline V gene encodes CDR1 MDHEN and CDR2 SYDVKM. The V and J ends lost 5 bases and 0 bases, in that order; junction bases with no gene match: 6. There are 16 residues in the CDR3. CDR3 in DNA: TGTGCCAGCAGTCCTGGACTAGCGGTGTACCAAGAGACCCAGTACTTC. It codes for CASSPGLAVYQETQYF. The full variable domain, rest sourced from reference TRBV28 and TRBJ2-5, is DVKVTQSSRYLVKRTGEKVFLECVQDMDHENMFWYRQDPGLGLRLIYFSYDVKMKEKGDIPEGYSVSREKKERFSLILESASTNQTSMYLCASSPGLAVYQETQYFGPGTRLLVL.

V is TRBV2 and J is TRBJ1-5, with D tentatively TRBD1 (5 bases). The V and J ends lost 3 bases and 7 bases respectively, with 7 bases between them. Germline CDR1 SNHLY, CDR2 FYNNEI. This CDR3 is built from 12 residues. The CDR3 bases are TGTGCCAGCAGTGAGGAGGGGCAGCCCCAGCATTTT. Translation: CASSEEGQPQHF.

The V and J genes are TRBV21-1 and TRBJ2-5; TRBD1 is the table's D call and was not checked against the DNA. TRBV21-1 is a known pseudogene. The CDR3 runs to 18 residues. DNA of the CDR3: TGTGCCAGCAGCAAAGCGCGGTCGCCAGGGTTGGGCGGAGAGACCCAGTACTTC. This translates into CASSKARSPGLGGETQYF.

The rearrangement uses TRBV4-1 and TRBJ2-7, with D possibly being TRBD1 (6 bases). Germline assignment: CDR1 MGHRA and CDR2 YSYEKL. This CDR3 comprises 15 residues. Between the trimmed V and J ends, which lost 4 bases and 0 bases, there was a span of 13 bases. CDR3 in amino acids: CASSPRDIGSYEQYF. CDR3 DNA: TGCGCCAGCAGCCCGAGGGACATAGGCTCCTACGAGCAGTACTTC.

This chain links TRBV5-4 with TRBJ2-5; 8 nucleotides align to TRBD1. Germline CDR1 SGHNT, CDR2 YYREEE (reference sequence). The trim removed 2 bases at V and 7 bases at J, leaving 7 bases unmatched. The CDR3 is made up of 14 amino acids. CDR3 protein: CASSLEQGVGTQYF. CDR3 DNA sequence: TGTGCCAGCAGCTTAGAACAGGGGGTAGGGACCCAGTACTTC.

The chain carries TRBV28 and TRBJ1-5; D is unclear. Trimming took 2 bases from V and 6 from J, leaving 14 bases between them. There are 15 residues in the CDR3. Germline V gene lookup returns CDR1 MDHEN and CDR2 SYDVKM. CDR3 DNA: TGTGCCAGCAGTTTAGCCCCAGGTAGCGCTCAGCCCCAGCATTTT. Translation gives CASSLAPGSAQPQHF.

The chain is built from TRBV5-1 and TRBJ2-3, with 9 bases matching TRBD2. This CDR3 region has 15 residues. The J segment lost 6 bases and the V segment lost 4 bases, leaving 9 bases of the junction unmatched. The germline gives CDR1 SGHRS, CDR2 YFSETQ. The CDR3 spells CASSLQTSGRDTQYF. CDR3 nucleotides: TGCGCCAGCAGCCTTCAGACTAGCGGTCGGGATACGCAGTATTTT.

This chain connects TRBV10-3 to TRBJ1-5; D perhaps matches TRBD1 (6 bases). With 0 bases removed from V and 7 bases from J, the gap between germline ends came to 16 bases. The CDR3 totals 16 residues. Per the germline V gene, CDR1 is ENHRY and CDR2 is SYGVKD. The CDR3 DNA sequence: TGTGCCATCAGTGAGTCTGTTGGGGGCGGGGGACAGCCCCAGCATTTT. Translated, it gives CAISESVGGGGQPQHF.

The rearrangement joins TRBV14 to TRBJ1-1; no clear D. Germline CDR1 reads SGHDN; CDR2 reads FVKESK. V was clipped by 0 bases and J by 5 bases, with 13 bases between them. This CDR3 has 15 amino acids. The CDR3 here is CASSQDLTAGTEAFF. DNA for the CDR3: TGTGCCAGCAGCCAAGACTTAACTGCGGGAACTGAAGCTTTCTTT.

J is TRBJ2-7 and V is TRBV7-3; 7 nucleotides align to TRBD1. The CDR3 sequence is 15 residues long. Germline V gene lookup returns CDR1 SGHTA and CDR2 FQGTGA. With V trimmed by 4 bases and J by 1 base, 7 bases remained unmatched. Written as DNA, the CDR3 is TGTGCCAGCAGCTCCCGGACAGGTACTTCCTACGAGCAGTACTTC. It translates to CASSSRTGTSYEQYF.

The chain combines TRBV5-1 with TRBJ2-2; tentatively, D is TRBD1 (6 bases). Germline-derived CDR1 and CDR2 are SGHRS and YFSETQ. The CDR3 spans 15 residues. The V and J ends lost 1 base and 7 bases respectively, with 14 bases between them. Here the CDR3 DNA reads TGCGCCAGCAGCTTGAAACAGGGTTTCGACGGGGAGCTGTTTTTT. This translates into CASSLKQGFDGELFF.